The entry that follows covers one T cell receptor beta chain sequence. Antigen unknown. The J segment lost 0 bases and the V segment lost 4 bases, leaving 4 bases of the junction unmatched. Germline V gene lookup returns CDR1 SGHDT and CDR2 YYEEEE. CDR3 length: 15 amino acids. The sample belongs to a study of OX40 agonist ivuxolimab in advanced cancers. Study summary: Patients got intravenous ivuxolimab at 0.01 to 10 mg/kg every 2 weeks. General observations from the study: Not determined was the antigen specificity of the expanded peripheral T cells. The 0.1-3.0 mg/kg partial responders had among the lowest clonal expansion. Among T cells, CD8+ cells averaged more expanded clones than CD4+ cells.

TCRdb keeps only in-frame clones here, not all; method: immunoSEQ multiplex PCR. Among around 74,000 clones, roughly 90% were seen once, and the ten largest hold roughly 0.56%. The TCR was taken from an adult with an advanced solid tumor such as melanoma, head and neck, liver or kidney cancer. The material sequenced was CD4+ or CD8+ T cells sorted from blood, taken in a trial of the OX40 agonist ivuxolimab. The chain recombines TRBV5-6 with TRBJ2-7; TRBD2 agrees at 10 bases. CDR3 residues: CASSVLAGDSYEQYF. The CDR3 DNA reads as TGTGCCAGCAGCGTGCTAGCGGGAGACTCCTACGAGCAGTACTTC.